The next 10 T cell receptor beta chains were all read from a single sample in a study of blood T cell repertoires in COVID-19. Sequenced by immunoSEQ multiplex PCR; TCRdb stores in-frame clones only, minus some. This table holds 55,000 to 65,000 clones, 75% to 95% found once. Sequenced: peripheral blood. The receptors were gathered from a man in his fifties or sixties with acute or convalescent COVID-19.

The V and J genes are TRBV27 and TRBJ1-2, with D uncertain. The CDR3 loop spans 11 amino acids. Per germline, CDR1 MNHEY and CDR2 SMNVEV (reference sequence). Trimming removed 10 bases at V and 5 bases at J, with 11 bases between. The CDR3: CATVSIYGYTF. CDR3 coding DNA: TGTGCCACCGTCTCTATATATGGCTACACCTTC.

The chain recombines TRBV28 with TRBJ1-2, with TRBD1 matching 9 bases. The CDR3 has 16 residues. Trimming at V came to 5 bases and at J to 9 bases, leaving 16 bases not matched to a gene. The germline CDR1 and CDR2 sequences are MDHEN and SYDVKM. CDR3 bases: TGTGCCAGCAGTCAACCCCGGACAGGGGAAAGTGGACGCTACACCTTC. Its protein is CASSQPRTGESGRYTF.

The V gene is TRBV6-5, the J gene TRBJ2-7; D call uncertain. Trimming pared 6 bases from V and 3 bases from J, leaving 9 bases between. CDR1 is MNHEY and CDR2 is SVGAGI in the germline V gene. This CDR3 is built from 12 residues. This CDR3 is CASSPGSYEQYF. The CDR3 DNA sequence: TGTGCCAGCAGCCCAGGTAGCTACGAGCAGTACTTC.

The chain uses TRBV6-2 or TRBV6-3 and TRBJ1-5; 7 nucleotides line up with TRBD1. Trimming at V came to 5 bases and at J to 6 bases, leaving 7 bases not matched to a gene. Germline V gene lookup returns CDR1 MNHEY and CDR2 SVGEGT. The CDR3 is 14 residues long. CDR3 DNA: TGTGCCAGCAGTCGGACAGGTGGAGCTCAGCCCCAGCATTTT. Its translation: CASSRTGGAQPQHF.

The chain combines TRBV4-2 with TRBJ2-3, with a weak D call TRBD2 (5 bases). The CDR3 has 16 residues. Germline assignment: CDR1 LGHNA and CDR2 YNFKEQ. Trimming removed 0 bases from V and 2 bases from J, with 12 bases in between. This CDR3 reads CASSQELGSLTDTQYF. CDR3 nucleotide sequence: TGTGCCAGCAGCCAAGAGCTAGGGAGCCTCACAGATACGCAGTATTTT.

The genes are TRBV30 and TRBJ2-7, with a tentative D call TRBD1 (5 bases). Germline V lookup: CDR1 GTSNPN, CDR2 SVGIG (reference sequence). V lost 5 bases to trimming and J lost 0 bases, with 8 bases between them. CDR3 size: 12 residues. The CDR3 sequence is CAWVDNSYEQYF. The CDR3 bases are TGTGCCTGGGTGGACAACTCCTACGAGCAGTACTTC.

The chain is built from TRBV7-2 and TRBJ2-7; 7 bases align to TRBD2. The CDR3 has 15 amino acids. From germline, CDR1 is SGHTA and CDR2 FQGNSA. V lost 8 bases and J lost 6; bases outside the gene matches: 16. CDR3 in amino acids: CASGYGGGRVPEQYF. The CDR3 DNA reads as TGTGCCAGCGGGTATGGGGGGGGGAGGGTTCCCGAGCAGTACTTC.

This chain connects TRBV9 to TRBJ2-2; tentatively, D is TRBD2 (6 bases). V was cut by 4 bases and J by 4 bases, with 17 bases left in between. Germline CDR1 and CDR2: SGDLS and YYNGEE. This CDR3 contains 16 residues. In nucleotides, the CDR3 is TGTGCCAGCAGCCCCCAAACCGGGACTCGCACCGGGGAGCTGTTTTTT. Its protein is CASSPQTGTRTGELFF.

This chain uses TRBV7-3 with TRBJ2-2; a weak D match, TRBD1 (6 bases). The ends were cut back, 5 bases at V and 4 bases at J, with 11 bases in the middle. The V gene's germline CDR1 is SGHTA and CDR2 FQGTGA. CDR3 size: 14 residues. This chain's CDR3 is CASSPGQPTGELFF. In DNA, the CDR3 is TGTGCCAGCAGCCCCGGACAGCCCACCGGGGAGCTGTTTTTT. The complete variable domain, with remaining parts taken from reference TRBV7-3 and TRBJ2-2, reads GAGVSQTPSNKVTEKGKYVELRCDPISGHTALYWYRQSLGQGPEFLIYFQGTGAADDSGLPNDRFFAVRPEGSVSTLKIQRTERGDSAVYLCASSPGQPTGELFFGEGSRLTVL.

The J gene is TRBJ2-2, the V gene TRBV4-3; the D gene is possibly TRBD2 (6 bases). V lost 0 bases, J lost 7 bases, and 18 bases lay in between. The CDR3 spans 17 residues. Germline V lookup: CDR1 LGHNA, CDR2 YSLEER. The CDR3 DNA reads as TGCGCCAGCAGCCAAGAAGTGTCTAGCGAGTCTAGCGGGGAGCTGTTTTTT. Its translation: CASSQEVSSESSGELFF.